The clone carrying this TCR beta chain was observed a single time. The germline V gene encodes CDR1 LNHDA and CDR2 SQIVND (reference sequence). Trimming removed 4 bases at V and 1 base at J, with 17 bases between. The CDR3 length is 16 residues. This entry comes from a study of T cells in tumors after PD-1 blockade. Turning to the study itself: No patient had prior checkpoint blockade, systemic immunosuppression, or radiotherapy within 4 weeks.

Generated by immunoSEQ multiplex PCR, the TCRdb table keeps only in-frame clones and is missing some. The sample has roughly 48,000 clones, roughly 80% seen once. The material was PBMCs, obtained before anti-PD-1 treatment. This sequence originates from a human donor with basal cell carcinoma. The rearrangement links TRBV19 to TRBJ2-7; the D call may be TRBD1 or TRBD2 (5 bases each). This CDR3 is CASSTRDGYRSYEQYF. In nucleotides, the CDR3 is TGTGCCAGTAGTACTCGGGACGGGTACCGTTCCTACGAGCAGTACTTC.